The entry below gives a single TCR beta chain sequence along with its context. This sample was included in a study of Graves' ophthalmopathy and Graves' hyperthyroidism. From RNA, the CDR3 regions of TCR beta chains were amplified and sequenced. Second-round multiplex PCR came after a first-round RT-PCR that employed HTBI primers. One entry per CDR3 protein, called by TCRdb with MiXCR from the multiplex PCR reads. Here the sample spans approximately 640,000 distinct CDR3 sequences, about 38% being singletons. Active ophthalmopathy (CAS at least 3, NOSPECS at least 4), lasting under 3 months. The source of the PBMCs was approximately 10 ml of fresh peripheral blood. V gave up 8 bases and J gave up 7 bases, with 11 bases separating them. CDR1 and CDR2 (germline): SQVTM, ANQGSEA. This CDR3 is built from 10 residues.

The rearrangement uses TRBV29-1 and TRBJ2-5; D is undetermined. The source is an adult man with Graves' ophthalmopathy. Sample: peripheral blood. CDR3 sequence reads: CSQELRTQYF. In DNA form, the CDR3 reads TGCAGCCAAGAATTAAGGACCCAGTACTTC.